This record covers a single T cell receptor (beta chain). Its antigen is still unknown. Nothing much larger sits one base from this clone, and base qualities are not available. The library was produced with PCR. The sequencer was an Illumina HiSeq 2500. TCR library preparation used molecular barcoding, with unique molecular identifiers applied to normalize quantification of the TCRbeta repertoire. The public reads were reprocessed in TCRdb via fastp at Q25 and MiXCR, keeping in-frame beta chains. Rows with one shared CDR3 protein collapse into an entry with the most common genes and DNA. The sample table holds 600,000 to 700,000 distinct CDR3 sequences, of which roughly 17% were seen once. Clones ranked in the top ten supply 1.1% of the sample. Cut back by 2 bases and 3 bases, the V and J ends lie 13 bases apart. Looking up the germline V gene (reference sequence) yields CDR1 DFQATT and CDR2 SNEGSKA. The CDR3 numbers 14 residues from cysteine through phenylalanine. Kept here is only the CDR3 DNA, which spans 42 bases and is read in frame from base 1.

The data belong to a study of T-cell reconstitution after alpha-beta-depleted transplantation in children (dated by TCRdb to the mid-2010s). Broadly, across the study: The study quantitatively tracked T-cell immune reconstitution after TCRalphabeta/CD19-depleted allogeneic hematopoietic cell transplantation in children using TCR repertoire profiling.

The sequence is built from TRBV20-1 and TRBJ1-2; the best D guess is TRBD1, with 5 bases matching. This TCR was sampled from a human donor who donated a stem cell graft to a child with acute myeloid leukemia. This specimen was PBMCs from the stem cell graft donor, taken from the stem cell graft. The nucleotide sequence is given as TGCAGTGCTAGAAGGAAGGGGAAGGACTATGGCTACACCTTC. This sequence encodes CSARRKGKDYGYTF.